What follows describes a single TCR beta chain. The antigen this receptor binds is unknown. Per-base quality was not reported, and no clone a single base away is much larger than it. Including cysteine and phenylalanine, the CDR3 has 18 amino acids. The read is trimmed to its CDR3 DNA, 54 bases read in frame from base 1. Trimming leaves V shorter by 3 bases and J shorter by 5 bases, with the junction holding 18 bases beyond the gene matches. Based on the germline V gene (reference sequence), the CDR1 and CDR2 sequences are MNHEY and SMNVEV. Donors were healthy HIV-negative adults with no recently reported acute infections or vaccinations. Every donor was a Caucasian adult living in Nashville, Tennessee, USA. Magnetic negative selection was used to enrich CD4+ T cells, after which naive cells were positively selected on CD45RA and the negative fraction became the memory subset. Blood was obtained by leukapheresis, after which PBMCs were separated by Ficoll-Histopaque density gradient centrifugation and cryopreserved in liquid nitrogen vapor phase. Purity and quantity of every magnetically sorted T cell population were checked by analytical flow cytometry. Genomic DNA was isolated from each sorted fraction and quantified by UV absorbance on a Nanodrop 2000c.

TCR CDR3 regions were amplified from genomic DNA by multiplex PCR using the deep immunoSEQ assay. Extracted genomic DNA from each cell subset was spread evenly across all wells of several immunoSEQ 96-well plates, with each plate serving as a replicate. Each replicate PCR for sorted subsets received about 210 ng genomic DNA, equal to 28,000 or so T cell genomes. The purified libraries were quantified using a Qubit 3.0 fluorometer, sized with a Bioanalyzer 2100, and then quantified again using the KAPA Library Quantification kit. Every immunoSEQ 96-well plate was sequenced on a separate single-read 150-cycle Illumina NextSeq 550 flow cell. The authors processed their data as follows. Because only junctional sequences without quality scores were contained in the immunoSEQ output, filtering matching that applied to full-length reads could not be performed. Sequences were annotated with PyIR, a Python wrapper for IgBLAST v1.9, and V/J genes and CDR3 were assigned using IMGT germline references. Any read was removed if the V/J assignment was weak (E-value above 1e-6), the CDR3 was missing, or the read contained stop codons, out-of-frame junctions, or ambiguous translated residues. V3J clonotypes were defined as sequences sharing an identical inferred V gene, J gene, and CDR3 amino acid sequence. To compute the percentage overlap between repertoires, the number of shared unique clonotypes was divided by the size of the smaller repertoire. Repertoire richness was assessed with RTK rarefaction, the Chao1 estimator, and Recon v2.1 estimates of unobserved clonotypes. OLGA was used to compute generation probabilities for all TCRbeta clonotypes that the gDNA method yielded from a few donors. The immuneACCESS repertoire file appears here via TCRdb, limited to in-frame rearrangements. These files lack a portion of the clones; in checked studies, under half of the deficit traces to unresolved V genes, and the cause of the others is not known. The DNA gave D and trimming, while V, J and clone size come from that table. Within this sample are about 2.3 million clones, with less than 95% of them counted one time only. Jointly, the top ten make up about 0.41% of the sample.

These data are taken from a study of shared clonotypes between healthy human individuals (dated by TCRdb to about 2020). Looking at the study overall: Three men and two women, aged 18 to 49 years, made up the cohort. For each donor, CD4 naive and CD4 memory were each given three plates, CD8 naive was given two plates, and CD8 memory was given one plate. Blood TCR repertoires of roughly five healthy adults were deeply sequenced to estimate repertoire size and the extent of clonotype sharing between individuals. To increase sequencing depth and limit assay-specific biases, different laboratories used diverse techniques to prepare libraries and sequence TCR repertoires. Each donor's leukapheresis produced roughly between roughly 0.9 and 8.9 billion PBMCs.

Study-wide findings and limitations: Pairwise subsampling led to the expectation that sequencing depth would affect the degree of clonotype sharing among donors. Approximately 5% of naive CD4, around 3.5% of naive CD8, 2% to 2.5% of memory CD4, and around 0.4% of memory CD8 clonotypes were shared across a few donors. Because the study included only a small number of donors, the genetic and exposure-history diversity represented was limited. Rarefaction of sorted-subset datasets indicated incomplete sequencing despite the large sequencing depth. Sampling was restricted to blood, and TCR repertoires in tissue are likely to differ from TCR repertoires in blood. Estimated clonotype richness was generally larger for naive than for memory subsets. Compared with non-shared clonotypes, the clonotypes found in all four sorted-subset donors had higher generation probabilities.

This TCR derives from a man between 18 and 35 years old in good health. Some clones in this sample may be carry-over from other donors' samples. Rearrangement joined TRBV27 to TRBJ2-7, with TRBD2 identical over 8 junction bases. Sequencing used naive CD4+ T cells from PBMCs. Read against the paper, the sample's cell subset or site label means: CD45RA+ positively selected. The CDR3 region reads CASSFIFPRSGSLDEQYF. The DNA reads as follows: TGTGCCAGCAGTTTTATTTTCCCGCGGAGCGGGAGTCTTGACGAGCAGTACTTC.